This is a list of T cell receptor beta chains from one sample in a study of cytomegalovirus exposure and HLA in healthy donors. Clones were read by immunoSEQ multiplex PCR, and TCRdb kept only the in-frame ones, dropping some. The table has 150,000 to 200,000 clones, approximately 80% seen once. Material for sequencing was PBMCs. The origin of the receptors is a woman aged 30 to 39 in good health and CMV-seronegative. Each CDR3 is given with its conserved first and last residue. Fields, in order: J gene, clone size, V gene, D gene, CDR3 protein, CDR3 DNA. The D gene is left open where the match is weak. A clone size is listed for some rows: how often the clone was seen (once, few, many), or a class if it is expanded.

TRBJ2-7,-,TRBV4-2,TRBD2,CASSPGGTGYEQYF,TGTGCCAGCAGCCCGGGGGGGACGGGGTACGAGCAGTACTTC
TRBJ2-2,-,TRBV4-2,-,CASSQDHRNTGELFF,TGTGCCAGCAGCCAAGATCACAGAAACACCGGGGAGCTGTTTTTT
TRBJ2-5,-,TRBV5-1,TRBD2,CASSIGTSAETQYF,TGCGCCAGCAGCATAGGGACTAGCGCAGAGACCCAGTACTTC
TRBJ2-7,-,TRBV6-4,TRBD1,CASSAWGTESSYEQYF,TGTGCCAGCAGTGCTTGGGGGACAGAGAGCTCCTACGAGCAGTACTTC
TRBJ2-1,-,TRBV27,TRBD2,CASSDLTGGLYNEQFF,TGTGCCAGCAGTGACCTGACGGGGGGGTTGTACAATGAGCAGTTCTTC
TRBJ2-5,-,TRBV6-6,-,CASSYLGQQETQYF,TGTGCCAGCAGCTACCTCGGACAACAAGAGACCCAGTACTTC
TRBJ1-2,-,TRBV5-4,TRBD1,CASSGQGARGYTF,TGTGCCAGCAGTGGACAGGGGGCGCGTGGCTACACCTTC
TRBJ1-1,-,TRBV19,-,CASRTPSTGNTEAFF,TGTGCCAGTAGAACTCCCTCGACAGGGAACACTGAAGCTTTCTTT
TRBJ1-2,once,TRBV4-1,TRBD1,CASSQDPGQGYGYTF,TGCGCCAGCAGCCAAGATCCCGGACAGGGCTATGGCTACACCTTC
TRBJ1-1,few,TRBV6-5,-,CASSSPTGMNTEAFF,TGTGCCAGCAGTAGCCCGACAGGAATGAACACTGAAGCTTTCTTT
TRBJ2-7,-,TRBV11-2,-,CASSSSYEQYF,TGTGCCAGCAGCTCCAGCTACGAGCAGTACTTC
TRBJ1-4,-,TRBV5-1,-,CASSLAAAEKLFF,TGCGCCAGCAGCTTGGCCGCTGCGGAAAAACTGTTTTTT
TRBJ1-4,few,TRBV6-5,TRBD1,CASKQGNEKLFF,TGTGCCAGCAAACAGGGGAATGAAAAACTGTTTTTT
TRBJ2-6,few,TRBV6-6,-,CASTQRPSGANVLTF,TGTGCCAGCACCCAGCGTCCCTCTGGGGCCAACGTCCTGACTTTC
TRBJ2-5,-,TRBV11-1,TRBD2,CASSFRGTSGGETQYF,TGTGCCAGCAGCTTTAGAGGGACTAGCGGGGGGGAGACCCAGTACTTC
TRBJ1-1,few,TRBV19,-,CASSTGAPMNTEAFF,TGTGCCAGTAGTACAGGGGCACCCATGAACACTGAAGCTTTCTTT
TRBJ1-2,few,TRBV5-4,TRBD1,CASRVLGQQKSGYTF,TGTGCCAGCAGGGTATTGGGACAGCAAAAAAGTGGCTACACCTTC
TRBJ1-1,-,TRBV9,TRBD1,CASSGDRDAEAFF,TGTGCCAGCAGCGGGGACAGGGATGCTGAAGCTTTCTTT
TRBJ2-7,-,TRBV11-1,-,CASNTGIRSSEQYF,TGTGCCAGCAACACCGGGATTAGGAGCAGCGAGCAGTACTTC
TRBJ2-2,-,TRBV7-9,-,CASSPQANGELFF,TGTGCCAGCAGCCCTCAGGCGAACGGGGAGCTGTTTTTT
TRBJ2-1,-,TRBV7-7,TRBD2,CASSLGSSGKNEQFF,TGTGCTAGCAGCTTAGGATCTAGCGGGAAGAATGAGCAGTTCTTC
TRBJ2-7,-,TRBV27,-,CASSLIAGSYEQYF,TGTGCCAGCAGTTTAATTGCGGGGAGCTACGAGCAGTACTTC
TRBJ2-3,-,TRBV19,TRBD2,CASALADSTDTQYF,TGTGCCAGCGCCCTAGCGGATAGCACAGATACGCAGTATTTT
TRBJ1-2,-,TRBV7-9,-,CASSLELRTRYGYTF,TGTGCCAGCAGCTTAGAACTTCGTACTCGCTATGGCTACACCTTC
TRBJ1-2,once,TRBV19,-,CASSSPGINF,TGTGCCAGTAGTAGTCCCGGGATCAACTTC
TRBJ2-7,-,TRBV10-1,TRBD1,CASSRGTGRPYEQYF,TGCGCCAGCAGCCGAGGGACAGGAAGACCCTACGAGCAGTACTTC
TRBJ2-2,-,TRBV7-3,TRBD2,CASSLTPGGGTGELFF,TGTGCCAGCAGCTTAACCCCCGGGGGGGGTACCGGGGAGCTGTTTTTT
TRBJ2-1,few,TRBV10-1,-,CASSDRIATSNEQFF,TGCGCCAGCAGTGACCGTATCGCGACAAGTAATGAGCAGTTCTTC
TRBJ2-1,-,TRBV2,TRBD2,CASRASGGAGNEQFF,TGTGCCAGCAGGGCTAGCGGGGGGGCCGGAAATGAGCAGTTCTTC
TRBJ1-1,-,TRBV29-1,-,CSVEDRGVSSEAFF,TGCAGCGTTGAAGATCGGGGGGTTAGTTCTGAAGCTTTCTTT
TRBJ1-5,-,TRBV6-1,-,CASSERGGAVGPDQPQHF,TGTGCCAGCAGTGAAAGAGGGGGGGCAGTAGGTCCCGATCAGCCCCAGCATTTT
TRBJ1-6,-,TRBV4-1,TRBD1,CASSQDEDRYNSPLHF,TGCGCCAGCAGCCAAGACGAGGACAGGTATAATTCACCCCTCCACTTT
TRBJ1-1,-,TRBV27,-,CASRQFEGDTEAFF,TGTGCCAGCAGGCAGTTCGAGGGCGACACTGAAGCTTTCTTT
TRBJ2-7,-,TRBV11-2,TRBD2,CASSLASMTSGNYEQYF,TGTGCCAGCAGCTTAGCCTCCATGACTAGCGGGAACTACGAGCAGTACTTC
TRBJ2-1,-,TRBV2,TRBD2,CASNALAGGDEQFF,TGTGCCAGCAATGCTCTAGCGGGGGGTGATGAGCAGTTCTTC
TRBJ2-2,-,TRBV5-6,TRBD2,CASSPPLLAGGNTGELFF,TGTGCCAGCAGCCCTCCTTTACTAGCGGGGGGAAACACCGGGGAGCTGTTTTTT
TRBJ2-1,once,TRBV4-1,TRBD2,CASSQEREFRGEQFF,TGCGCCAGCAGCCAGGAGCGGGAGTTTCGCGGTGAGCAGTTCTTC
TRBJ2-7,-,TRBV7-9,TRBD2,CASSLELGGHEQYF,TGTGCCAGCAGCTTAGAGCTGGGAGGGCACGAGCAGTACTTC
TRBJ1-3,-,TRBV28,TRBD1,CASSPQTGEGNTIYF,TGTGCCAGCAGTCCTCAAACAGGGGAGGGAAACACCATATATTTT
TRBJ2-5,-,TRBV15,-,CATSTDSWETQYF,TGTGCCACCAGCACGGACAGTTGGGAGACCCAGTACTTC
TRBJ1-4,-,TRBV14,TRBD1,CASSQVGTGGVKLFF,TGTGCCAGCAGCCAAGTCGGGACAGGGGGCGTCAAACTGTTTTTT
TRBJ1-6,-,TRBV19,-,CASSSAGGQNSPLHF,TGTGCCAGTAGTAGCGCTGGAGGACAGAATTCACCCCTCCACTTT
TRBJ2-1,few,TRBV7-8,TRBD1,CASSLLGTGVVYNEQFF,TGTGCCAGCAGCTTATTAGGGACAGGGGTTGTCTACAATGAGCAGTTCTTC
TRBJ1-1,-,TRBV9,-,CASSVGYSVNTEAFF,TGTGCCAGCAGCGTAGGTTATTCGGTGAACACTGAAGCTTTCTTT
TRBJ2-5,-,TRBV5-1,-,CASSLYLAEETQYF,TGCGCCAGCAGCTTGTACCTAGCAGAAGAGACCCAGTACTTC
TRBJ2-5,-,TRBV4-2,TRBD1,CASSQAPGQPLAQYF,TGTGCCAGCAGCCAAGCCCCGGGACAGCCGCTGGCCCAGTACTTC
TRBJ1-2,-,TRBV7-8,-,CASSHILTSGGYTF,TGTGCCAGCAGCCACATCTTGACCTCCGGGGGCTACACCTTC
TRBJ1-1,-,TRBV7-2,TRBD1,CASSLVDRGAAFF,TGTGCCAGCAGCTTAGTGGACAGGGGGGCTGCTTTCTTT
TRBJ2-7,-,TRBV19,TRBD1,CASSIPTGREQYF,TGTGCCAGTAGTATCCCGACAGGGCGCGAGCAGTACTTC
TRBJ1-2,-,TRBV28,-,CASSLPNPGLGGYTF,TGTGCCAGCAGTCTACCGAATCCAGGGTTAGGAGGCTACACCTTC
TRBJ1-3,-,TRBV7-2,-,CASSYLQAGFSGNTIYF,TGTGCCAGCAGCTACCTCCAGGCAGGGTTCTCTGGAAACACCATATATTTT
TRBJ2-5,-,TRBV29-1,TRBD1,CSVEGGQGAQETQYF,TGCAGCGTTGAAGGGGGACAGGGGGCCCAAGAGACCCAGTACTTC
TRBJ1-2,-,TRBV4-1,-,CASSQDERVGYGYTF,TGCGCCAGCAGCCAAGATGAGAGGGTTGGATATGGCTACACCTTC
TRBJ1-1,-,TRBV5-8,-,CASSLVRDTLDTEAFF,TGTGCCAGCAGCTTGGTCCGGGACACCTTGGACACTGAAGCTTTCTTT